The entry that follows covers one T cell receptor beta chain sequence. This record belongs to a study of cytomegalovirus exposure and HLA in healthy donors. The PCR was carried out with 60 Vbeta primers and 13 Jbeta primers. TCRdb keeps only in-frame clones here, not all; method: immunoSEQ multiplex PCR. The table records about 140,000 clones, around 80% of them present only once. The CDR3 length is 11 residues. The V end lost 2 bases, the J end lost 6 bases, and 7 bases lay between the germline ends. The germline CDR1 and CDR2 sequences are DFQATT and SNEGSKA (reference sequence). The chain links TRBV20-1 to TRBJ1-1; D is undetermined. The specimen was PBMCs. The source of this sequence is a woman aged 60-75 years in good health and CMV-seropositive. In nucleotides, the CDR3 is TGCAGTGCTAGATGGGCACCTGAAGCTTTCTTT. This encodes CSARWAPEAFF.